This T cell receptor beta chain was identified in a study of T cells in Graves' hyperthyroidism and ophthalmopathy. This sample holds PBMCs from roughly 10 ml fresh peripheral blood. Per germline, CDR1 SGHAT and CDR2 FQNNGV. The CDR3 contains 17 residues. Trimming at V came to 5 bases and at J to 1 base, leaving 8 bases not matched to a gene. This clonotype was counted ten times or more. RNA transcripts provided the source from which TCR beta CDR3 regions were amplified. First-round RT-PCR with HTBI primers amplified the TCR CDR3 region. TCRdb used MiXCR to reprocess the multiplex PCR reads, holding one entry per CDR3 protein. The sample shows approximately 380,000 distinct CDR3 sequences, around an eighth of them seen only once.

The source is a man aged 45-60 years with Graves' ophthalmopathy. The chain is built from TRBV11-2 and TRBJ2-2; 9 bases match TRBD2. Specimen: blood. The CDR3 protein is CASSPVPSGKNTGELFF. CDR3 bases: TGTGCCAGCAGCCCGGTCCCTAGCGGGAAGAACACCGGGGAGCTGTTTTTT. The whole variable domain, filled in from reference TRBV11-2 and TRBJ2-2, reads EAGVAQSPRYKIIEKRQSVAFWCNPISGHATLYWYQQILGQGPKLLIQFQNNGVVDDSQLPKDRFSAERLKGVDSTLKIQPAKLEDSAVYLCASSPVPSGKNTGELFFGEGSRLTVL.